This T cell receptor beta chain was retrieved from a study of identical twins (dated by TCRdb to about 2016). Context from the whole study: TCR alpha and beta repertoires from monozygotic twins, unrelated adults of various ages and cord blood were deep-sequenced to test whether fetal clonotypes persist. To rule out contamination, the twin experiments were replicated at different times with different library preparation protocols. Study-level results and caveats: In monozygotic twins, out-of-frame TCR alpha sharing was systematically underestimated by recombination models, although the models agreed with sharing between unrelated individuals. Zero-insertion analyses could be partly confounded by invariant T cells such as MAIT and iNKT, although diverse VJ usage argued against such confounding for most clonotypes. Compared with coincidental sharing between unrelated individuals, an excess of low generation-probability sequences was observed among out-of-frame TCR alpha sequences shared between twins. Abundant cord blood beta clonotypes carried fewer insertions; young adult naive repertoires showed a weaker similar trend, while memory repertoires showed none. Because the same donors could not be followed over many years, the conclusions relied on cross-sectional statistical analysis. A weaker excess of twin sharing was found in beta out-of-frame sequences because the signal-to-noise ratio was lowered by fewer shared sequences.

V is cut back by 7 bases and J by 4 bases, with 7 bases in the junction unmatched. CDR1 and CDR2 are drawn from the germline V gene: ENHRY, SYGVKD. From its cysteine to its phenylalanine, the CDR3 spans 15 amino acids. Only the CDR3 portion is preserved as DNA: 45 bases, with reading frame beginning at the first base. Library method: 5' RACE. The listed sequencing device is Illumina HiSeq 2000. A universal primer binding site was added through template switching, and the final cDNA carried a unique molecular identifier so that TCR cDNA molecules could be counted accurately. Specific primers in the conserved constant-segment region were used to synthesize first-strand cDNA for the TCR alpha and beta chains. To control for contamination, each cDNA library was double barcoded with a SMART-Mk sample barcode plus Illumina barcodes. TruSeq adapter sequences and Illumina sample barcodes were added in two successive PCR steps. The Illumina HiSeq platform was used with custom primers to sequence TCR alpha and beta cDNA libraries. Per the original workflow: Raw reads were processed with MiGEC to extract unique molecular identifiers, and MiXCR was used to determine CDR3 positions. For each individual, recombination models were inferred using an EM algorithm with the repgenHMM and IGoR tools. Shared clonotype analysis was performed with the tcR package in R, normalizing sharing by the product of cloneset sizes. To study raw recombination without the effects of thymic and clonal selection, out-of-frame nonproductive sequences were analyzed. TCRdb reworked the public reads: Q25 trimming with fastp, MiXCR clone assembly, productive beta chains retained. CDR3 protein sequences are deduplicated, and each keeps its most common genes and DNA. TCRdb assigned the V and J calls; the authors' analysis was not used. Counted in this sample were approximately 230,000 distinct CDR3 sequences; 5.5% to 7.5% of them appeared once. The ten largest make up 14% to 15% of the sample.

By how much of the sample it makes up, this clonotype is medium-sized (0.01 to 0.1%). The target of this receptor is not known. Qualities for individual bases were not recorded, and no much larger clone is one base off. All donors were healthy Caucasians. Three pairs of female monozygotic twins, all aged about 18 to 30 years, made up the twin cohort. CD4+ and CD8+ T cell populations were isolated with positive isolation kits from Invitrogen. The sample was also reused in another study, on T cells expressing NK-cell markers. The second study's authors report: TCR beta-chain repertoires were profiled in sorted CD3+CD56+NKG2C+, CD3+CD56+NKG2C- and CD3+CD56-NKG2C+ T-cell subsets from about 8 donors. Among the eight sequenced donors, seven were HCMV-seropositive and one was HCMV-seronegative. To restrict sorting to alphabetaTCR-expressing T cells, an anti-gammadeltaTCR antibody was added in several experiments. In 6 or 7 donors, the dominant CD3+CD56+NKG2C+ clonotypes ranked among the top 10 CD8+ clonotypes, making up about 1.0-8% of CD8+ T cells. Those dominant clonotypes were again the most abundant among CD3+CD56-NKG2C+ cells in a few donors, at roughly 28.3-60.1%. It remained unclear whether the expanded NKG2C-expressing T cell clones were specific for HCMV antigens. Randomly selected healthy volunteers, three men and five women, were used as the eight sequenced donors. HCMV-specific IgG was detected in serum with a commercial ELISA kit to determine HCMV serostatus. Reads were demultiplexed and grouped by UMI with MIGEC, and clonotypes were assembled and quantified with MiTCR. To remove erroneous sequences, TCR cDNA sequences were retained only when supported by two or more reads. The tcR package was used for downstream repertoire analysis, with clonotypes matched between fractions based on CDR3 nucleotide sequence plus V segment. VDJmatch was used to annotate antigen specificity against VDJdb, with one amino acid substitution in CDR3 permitted.

The clonotype was recovered from a woman aged 18 to 35 in good health. The chain is made from TRBV10-3 and TRBJ2-3; TRBD1 agrees with 11 junctional bases. Sequenced input: CD8+ T cells sorted from blood. The DNA reads as follows: TGTGCCATCACCTTGGGACAGGGGGAGGCAGATACGCAGTATTTT. Its protein reads: CAITLGQGEADTQYF.